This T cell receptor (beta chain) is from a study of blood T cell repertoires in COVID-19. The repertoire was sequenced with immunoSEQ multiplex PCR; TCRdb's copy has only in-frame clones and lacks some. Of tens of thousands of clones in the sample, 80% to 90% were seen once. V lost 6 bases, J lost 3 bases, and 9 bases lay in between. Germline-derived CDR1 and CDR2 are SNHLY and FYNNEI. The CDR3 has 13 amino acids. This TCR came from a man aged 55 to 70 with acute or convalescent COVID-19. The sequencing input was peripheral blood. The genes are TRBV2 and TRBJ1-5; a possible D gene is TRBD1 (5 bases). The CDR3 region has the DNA TGTGCCAGCAGCGACAGATCCAATCAGCCCCAGCATTTT. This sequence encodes CASSDRSNQPQHF.